The rows below give T cell receptor beta chains drawn from one sample of a study of beta chain features in type 1 diabetes. Clones were read by immunoSEQ multiplex PCR, and TCRdb kept only the in-frame ones, dropping some. The data show hundreds of thousands of clones, 11% to 15% seen once. Sequencing input: naive CD4+ T cells from blood. These TCRs come from a man younger than 35 with type 1 diabetes. Each CDR3 is given with its conserved first and last residue. Fields, in order: clone size, D gene, J gene, V gene, CDR3 DNA, CDR3 protein. D genes are given only for firm matches. Part of the rows lack a size; the others show once, few, many or a class for expanded clones.

few | - | TRBJ2-1 | TRBV11-3 | TGTGCCAGCAGCCTTAGCCCTTCCTACAATGAGCAGTTCTTC | CASSLSPSYNEQFF
- | - | TRBJ2-6 | TRBV4-3 | TGCGCCAGCAGCCAAGGACGATCTGGGGCCAACGTCCTGACTTTC | CASSQGRSGANVLTF
few | - | TRBJ2-5 | TRBV7-2 | TGTGCCAGCAGCTCCTCCCCAGCAGAGACCCAGTACTTC | CASSSSPAETQYF
- | TRBD2 | TRBJ2-2 | TRBV9 | TGTGCCAGCAGCGTAGTCAGCGGGGGAAACACCGGGGAGCTGTTTTTT | CASSVVSGGNTGELFF
few | - | TRBJ2-1 | TRBV7-9 | TGTGCCAGCAGCCCCCGGGGGGCAGGCTCCTGGAATGAGCAGTTCTTC | CASSPRGAGSWNEQFF
- | - | TRBJ2-5 | TRBV9 | TGTGCCAGCAGCGTATCGCTAGACCCAAAGCAAGAGACCCAGTACTTC | CASSVSLDPKQETQYF
few | - | TRBJ1-1 | TRBV6-5 | TGTGCCAGCAGTTCCCTGAAGGGGCCGGTAGCTGAAGCTTTCTTT | CASSSLKGPVAEAFF
- | - | TRBJ1-5 | TRBV6-6 | TGTGCCAGCTCAGGCCGGGACACCGCTAGCAATCAGCCCCAGCATTTT | CASSGRDTASNQPQHF
- | - | TRBJ1-5 | TRBV28 | TGTGCCAGCAGTTTATCTGCGCGACCCCAGCATTTT | CASSLSARPQHF
once | TRBD1 | TRBJ2-2 | TRBV7-8 | TGTGCCAGCAGCTATCCGGGACAGGGAGTCCAGAACACCGGGGAGCTGTTTTTT | CASSYPGQGVQNTGELFF
- | - | TRBJ2-1 | TRBV15 | TGTGCCACCAGCACCTACCATGAGCAGTTCTTC | CATSTYHEQFF
few | - | TRBJ2-7 | TRBV6-5 | TGTGCCAGCAGGCGGGGAAGGGGCTACGAGCAGTACTTC | CASRRGRGYEQYF
- | TRBD1 | TRBJ2-1 | TRBV2 | TGTGCCAGCGATGACCAGGGACAGGGATACAATGAGCAGTTCTTC | CASDDQGQGYNEQFF
few | TRBD2 | TRBJ2-1 | TRBV4-3 | TGCGCCAGCAGCCAGGGAAGGAGACTAGCGGGGGGATACAATGAGCAGTTCTTC | CASSQGRRLAGGYNEQFF
- | - | TRBJ2-2 | TRBV4-1 | TGCGCCAGCAGCCACCCCCCCGCGAACACCGGGGAGCTGTTTTTT | CASSHPPANTGELFF
- | TRBD1 | TRBJ2-7 | TRBV29-1 | TGCAGCGTTGAACCATCCGGGACAGGGCACGAGCAGTACTTC | CSVEPSGTGHEQYF
- | - | TRBJ2-3 | TRBV7-2 | TGTGCCAGCAGGCTAGCACAGTCAGATACGCAGTATTTT | CASRLAQSDTQYF
few | TRBD2 | TRBJ2-1 | TRBV7-2 | TGTGCCAGCAGTCTGCTAGCGGGGGTGTTCTACAATGAGCAGTTCTTC | CASSLLAGVFYNEQFF
- | - | TRBJ2-5 | TRBV18 | TGTGCCAGCTCACCGGCCCTTGAAGAGACCCAGTACTTC | CASSPALEETQYF
- | - | TRBJ2-1 | TRBV5-1 | TGCGCCAGCACTATACAGGGTTATGACAATGAGCAGTTCTTC | CASTIQGYDNEQFF
- | TRBD2 | TRBJ2-1 | TRBV6-4 | TGTGCCAGCAGTCCCGGGACTAGCGGGATCAATGAGCAGTTCTTC | CASSPGTSGINEQFF
few | TRBD1 | TRBJ1-1 | TRBV7-9 | TGTGCCAGCAGCTTAGGAGACAGGGGGCGAGGCACTGAAGCTTTCTTT | CASSLGDRGRGTEAFF
- | - | TRBJ1-2 | TRBV30 | TGTGCCTGGAGTGTCGTACCCGGCTATGGCTACACCTTC | CAWSVVPGYGYTF
- | TRBD1 | TRBJ2-1 | TRBV5-1 | TGCGCCAGCAGCTTGGCAGGGGGCGCCGGCAATGAGCAGTTCTTC | CASSLAGGAGNEQFF
few | - | TRBJ1-1 | TRBV14 | TGTGCCAGCAGCCAAGTTGGTAGGGCCACTGAAGCTTTCTTT | CASSQVGRATEAFF
few | TRBD1 | TRBJ2-2 | TRBV12-5 | TGTGCTAGTGGCCGCGGGACAGGGGGCAACACCGGGGAGCTGTTTTTT | CASGRGTGGNTGELFF
- | - | TRBJ2-4 | TRBV10-3 | TGTGCCATCAGTGAGTCCGAACCACAAAACATTCAGTACTTC | CAISESEPQNIQYF
- | TRBD2 | TRBJ2-3 | TRBV5-1 | TGCGCCAGCAGCCGGTCGGCTATGGGACTAGCGGGGGACGTCCAGTATTTT | CASSRSAMGLAGDVQYF
- | TRBD1 | TRBJ1-2 | TRBV4-3 | TGCGCCAGCAGCCCAGGGACAGGGGATGGCTACACCTTC | CASSPGTGDGYTF
- | TRBD1 | TRBJ2-7 | TRBV29-1 | TGCAGCGTCGTCGGACAGGGTTTTAGCGAGCAGTACTTC | CSVVGQGFSEQYF
few | - | TRBJ2-1 | TRBV5-4 | TGTGCCAGCAGCTTAGGTGGTTACAATGAGCAGTTCTTC | CASSLGGYNEQFF
- | - | TRBJ2-1 | TRBV7-2 | TGTGCCAGCAGTTATCGAAGCTCCTACAATGAGCAGTTCTTC | CASSYRSSYNEQFF
few | - | TRBJ2-4 | TRBV20-1 | TGCAGTGCTAGAGGGGGGGACATTCAGTACTTC | CSARGGDIQYF
- | - | TRBJ1-6 | TRBV7-8 | TGTGCCAGCAGCTTAAGGGCAGGGAACACCAATTCACCCCTCCACTTT | CASSLRAGNTNSPLHF
- | TRBD1 | TRBJ2-5 | TRBV2 | TGTGCCAGCAGTAAGCCGGGACAGGGACCGACGTACCAAGAGACCCAGTACTTC | CASSKPGQGPTYQETQYF
- | - | TRBJ2-5 | TRBV30 | TGTGCCTGGAGTGTAGGCCGGCAAGAGACCCAGTACTTC | CAWSVGRQETQYF
- | - | TRBJ2-5 | TRBV7-6 | TGTGCCAGCAGCTTAGACGGGTGGGGTCCCCAAGAGACCCAGTACTTC | CASSLDGWGPQETQYF
few | - | TRBJ2-7 | TRBV5-1 | TGCGCCAGCAGCTTGGAAGTGCGCGGGTACGAGCAGTACTTC | CASSLEVRGYEQYF
few | - | TRBJ2-5 | TRBV7-9 | TGTGCCAGCAGCTCGGGACTCCTTGGGGAGACCCAGTACTTC | CASSSGLLGETQYF
- | - | TRBJ1-2 | TRBV28 | TGTGCCAGCAGTTTGTCCAGGGAGGACCATGGCTACACCTTC | CASSLSREDHGYTF
few | TRBD1 | TRBJ2-1 | TRBV29-1 | TGCAGCGTTAGAGGGGGGACAGGACCCTACAATGAGCAGTTCTTC | CSVRGGTGPYNEQFF
- | - | TRBJ1-2 | TRBV28 | TGTGCCCCACAAGCGGCGCGAACGAGGACAGTTAACTATGGCTACACCTTC | CAPQAARTRTVNYGYTF
- | - | TRBJ2-3 | TRBV6-1 | TGTGCCGGAAAGGGGTTGGGCACAGATACGCAGTATTTT | CAGKGLGTDTQYF
- | TRBD1 | TRBJ1-5 | TRBV2 | TGTGCCAGCAGCTTTTCGGACAGGGCCCATCAGCCCCAGCATTTT | CASSFSDRAHQPQHF
few | - | TRBJ2-6 | TRBV7-9 | TGTGCCAGCAGCCCCGGGGTCGGGGACTCTGGGGCCAACGTCCTGACTTTC | CASSPGVGDSGANVLTF
few | - | TRBJ2-3 | TRBV9 | TGTGCCAGCAGCTCGACGCTCAGCACAGATACGCAGTATTTT | CASSSTLSTDTQYF